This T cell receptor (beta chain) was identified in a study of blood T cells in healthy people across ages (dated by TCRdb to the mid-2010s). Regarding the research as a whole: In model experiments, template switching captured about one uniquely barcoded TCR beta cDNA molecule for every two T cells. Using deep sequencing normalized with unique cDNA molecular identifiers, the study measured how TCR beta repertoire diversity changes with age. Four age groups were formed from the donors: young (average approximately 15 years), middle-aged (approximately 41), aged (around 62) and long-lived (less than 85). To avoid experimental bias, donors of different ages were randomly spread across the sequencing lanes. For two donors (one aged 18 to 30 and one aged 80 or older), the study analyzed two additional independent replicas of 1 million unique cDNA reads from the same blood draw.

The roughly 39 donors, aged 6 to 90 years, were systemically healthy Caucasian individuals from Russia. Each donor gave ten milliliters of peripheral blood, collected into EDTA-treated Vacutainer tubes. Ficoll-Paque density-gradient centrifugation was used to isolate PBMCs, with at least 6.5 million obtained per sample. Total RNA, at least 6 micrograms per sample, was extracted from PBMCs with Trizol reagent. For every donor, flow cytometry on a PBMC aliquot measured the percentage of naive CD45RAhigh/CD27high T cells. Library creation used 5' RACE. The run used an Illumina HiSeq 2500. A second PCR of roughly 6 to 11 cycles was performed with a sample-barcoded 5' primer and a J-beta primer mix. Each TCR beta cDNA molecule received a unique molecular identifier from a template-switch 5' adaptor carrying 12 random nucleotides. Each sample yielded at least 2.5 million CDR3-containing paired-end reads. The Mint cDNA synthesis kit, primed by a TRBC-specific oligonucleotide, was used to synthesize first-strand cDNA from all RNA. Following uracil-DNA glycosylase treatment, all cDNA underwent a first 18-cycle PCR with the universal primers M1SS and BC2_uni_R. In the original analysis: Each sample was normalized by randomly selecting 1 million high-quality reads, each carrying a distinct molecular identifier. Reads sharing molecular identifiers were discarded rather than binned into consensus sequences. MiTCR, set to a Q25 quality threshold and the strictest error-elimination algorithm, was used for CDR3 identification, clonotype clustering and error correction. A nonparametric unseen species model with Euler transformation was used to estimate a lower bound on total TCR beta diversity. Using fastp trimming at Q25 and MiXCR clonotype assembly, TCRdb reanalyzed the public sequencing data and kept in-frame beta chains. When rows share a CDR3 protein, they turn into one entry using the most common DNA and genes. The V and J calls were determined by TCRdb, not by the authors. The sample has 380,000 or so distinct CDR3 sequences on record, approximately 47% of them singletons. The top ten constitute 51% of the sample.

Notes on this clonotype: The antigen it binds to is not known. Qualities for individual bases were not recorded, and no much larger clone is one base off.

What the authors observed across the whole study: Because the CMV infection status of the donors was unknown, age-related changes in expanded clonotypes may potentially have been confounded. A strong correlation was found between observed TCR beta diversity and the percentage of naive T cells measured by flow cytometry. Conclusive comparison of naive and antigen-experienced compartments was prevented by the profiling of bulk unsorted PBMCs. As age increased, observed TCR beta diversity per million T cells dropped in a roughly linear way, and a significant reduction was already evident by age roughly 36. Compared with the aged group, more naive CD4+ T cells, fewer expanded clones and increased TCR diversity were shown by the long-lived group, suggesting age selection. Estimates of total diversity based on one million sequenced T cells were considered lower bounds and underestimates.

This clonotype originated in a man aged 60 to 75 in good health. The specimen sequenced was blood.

CDR3 region: CASSGQGSLTEAFF. The bases are TGTGCCAGCAGTGGACAGGGGAGCTTGACTGAAGCTTTCTTT. Rearrangement joined TRBV6-5 to TRBJ1-1; 9 of the junction bases match TRBD1. The CDR3 runs 14 residues from the cysteine to the phenylalanine. Solely the CDR3 DNA is kept, with 42 bases framed from the first base. From V the trimming removes 5 bases and from J it removes 5 bases, while the gene matches leave 6 bases of the junction unaccounted for. Sequences MNHEY (CDR1) and SVGAGI (CDR2) are obtained from the germline V gene.